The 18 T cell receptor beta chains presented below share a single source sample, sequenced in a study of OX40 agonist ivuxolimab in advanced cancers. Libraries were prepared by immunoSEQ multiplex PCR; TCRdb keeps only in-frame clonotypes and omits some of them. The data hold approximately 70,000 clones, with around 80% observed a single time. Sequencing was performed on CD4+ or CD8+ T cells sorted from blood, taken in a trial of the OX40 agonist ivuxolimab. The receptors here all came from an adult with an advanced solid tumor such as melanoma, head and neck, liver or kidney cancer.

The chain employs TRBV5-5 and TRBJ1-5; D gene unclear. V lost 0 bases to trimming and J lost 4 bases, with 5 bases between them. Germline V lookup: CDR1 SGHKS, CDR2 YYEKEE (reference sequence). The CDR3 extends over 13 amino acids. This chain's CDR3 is CASSLDPNQPQHF. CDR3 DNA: TGTGCCAGCAGCTTGGACCCGAATCAGCCCCAGCATTTT.

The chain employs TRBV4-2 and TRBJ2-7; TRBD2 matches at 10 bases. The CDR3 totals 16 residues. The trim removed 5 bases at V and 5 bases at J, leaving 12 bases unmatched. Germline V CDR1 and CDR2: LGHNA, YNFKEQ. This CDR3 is CASSDGLAALGDEQYF. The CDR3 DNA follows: TGTGCCAGCAGCGATGGACTAGCGGCCCTCGGGGACGAGCAGTACTTC.

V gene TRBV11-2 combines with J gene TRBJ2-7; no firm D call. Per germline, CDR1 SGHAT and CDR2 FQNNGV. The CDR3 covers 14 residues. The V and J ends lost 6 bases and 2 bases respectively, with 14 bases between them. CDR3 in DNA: TGTGCCAGCAGTTACCGACGGGCCACCTACGAGCAGTACTTC. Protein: CASSYRRATYEQYF. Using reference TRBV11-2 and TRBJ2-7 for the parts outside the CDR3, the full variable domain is EAGVAQSPRYKIIEKRQSVAFWCNPISGHATLYWYQQILGQGPKLLIQFQNNGVVDDSQLPKDRFSAERLKGVDSTLKIQPAKLEDSAVYLCASSYRRATYEQYFGPGTRLTVT.

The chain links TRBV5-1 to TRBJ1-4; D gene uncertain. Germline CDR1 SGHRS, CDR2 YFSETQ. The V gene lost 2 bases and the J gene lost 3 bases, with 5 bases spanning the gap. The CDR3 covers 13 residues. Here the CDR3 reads CASSFMANEKLFF. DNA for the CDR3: TGCGCCAGCAGCTTTATGGCTAATGAAAAACTGTTTTTT.

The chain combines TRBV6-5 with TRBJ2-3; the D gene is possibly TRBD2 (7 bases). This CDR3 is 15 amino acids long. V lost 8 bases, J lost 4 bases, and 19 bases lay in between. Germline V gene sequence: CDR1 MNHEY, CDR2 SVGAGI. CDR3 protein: CASLPTGGAADTQYF. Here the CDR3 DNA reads TGTGCCAGCCTCCCGACGGGGGGCGCGGCAGATACGCAGTATTTT.

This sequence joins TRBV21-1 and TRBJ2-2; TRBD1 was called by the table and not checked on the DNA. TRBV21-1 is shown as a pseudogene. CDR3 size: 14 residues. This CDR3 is CASTGGTGIGELFF. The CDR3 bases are TGTGCCAGCACAGGCGGGACAGGGATCGGGGAGCTGTTTTTT.

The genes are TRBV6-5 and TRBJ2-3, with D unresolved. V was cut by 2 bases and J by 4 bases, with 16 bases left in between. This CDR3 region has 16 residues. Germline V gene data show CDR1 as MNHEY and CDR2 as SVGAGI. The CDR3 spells CASSYLTISGPDTQYF. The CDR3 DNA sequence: TGTGCCAGCAGTTACCTCACGATCTCAGGACCAGATACGCAGTATTTT.

DNA for the CDR3: TGTGCCAGCAGCTTGATAGGGGTGAACACTGAAGCTTTCTTT. Amino acid sequence: CASSLIGVNTEAFF. The J gene is TRBJ1-1, the V gene TRBV5-8; possible D gene TRBD1, 5 bases. Germline V CDR1 and CDR2: SGHTS, YDEGEE. V gave up 1 base and J gave up 0 bases, with 7 bases separating them. This CDR3 comprises 14 residues.

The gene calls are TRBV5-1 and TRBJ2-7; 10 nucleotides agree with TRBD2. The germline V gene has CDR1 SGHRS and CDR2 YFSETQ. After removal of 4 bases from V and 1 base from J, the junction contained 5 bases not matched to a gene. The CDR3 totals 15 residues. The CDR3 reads CASSPTLAGSYEQYF. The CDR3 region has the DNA TGCGCCAGCAGCCCCACACTAGCGGGGTCCTACGAGCAGTACTTC.

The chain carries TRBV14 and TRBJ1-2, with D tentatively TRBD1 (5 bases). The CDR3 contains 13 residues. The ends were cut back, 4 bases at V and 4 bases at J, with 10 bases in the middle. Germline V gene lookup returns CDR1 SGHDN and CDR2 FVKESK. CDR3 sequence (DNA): TGTGCCAGCAGCCCGGGACCCTTCTATGGCTACACCTTC. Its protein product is CASSPGPFYGYTF.

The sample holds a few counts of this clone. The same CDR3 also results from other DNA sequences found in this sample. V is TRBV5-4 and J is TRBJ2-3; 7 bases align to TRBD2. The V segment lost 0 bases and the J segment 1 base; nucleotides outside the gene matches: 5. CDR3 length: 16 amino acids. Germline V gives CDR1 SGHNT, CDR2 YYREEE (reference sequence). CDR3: CASSLEVAGGTDTQYF. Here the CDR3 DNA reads TGTGCCAGCAGCTTGGAGGTAGCGGGCGGCACAGATACGCAGTATTTT.

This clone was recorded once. CDR3 amino acids: CASSGESIRSPLHF. Here the CDR3 DNA reads TGTGCCAGCAGTGGAGAGTCTATCCGCTCACCCCTCCACTTT. This chain connects TRBV2 to TRBJ1-6, with D uncertain. The V and J ends lost 4 bases and 10 bases respectively, with 14 bases between them. There are 14 residues in the CDR3. The V gene's germline CDR1 is SNHLY and CDR2 FYNNEI. The full variable domain, in which reference TRBV2 and TRBJ1-6 provide the parts outside the CDR3, is EPEVTQTPSHQVTQMGQEVILRCVPISNHLYFYWYRQILGQKVEFLVSFYNNEISEKSEIFDDQFSVERPDGSNFTLKIRSTKLEDSAMYFCASSGESIRSPLHFGNGTRLTVT.

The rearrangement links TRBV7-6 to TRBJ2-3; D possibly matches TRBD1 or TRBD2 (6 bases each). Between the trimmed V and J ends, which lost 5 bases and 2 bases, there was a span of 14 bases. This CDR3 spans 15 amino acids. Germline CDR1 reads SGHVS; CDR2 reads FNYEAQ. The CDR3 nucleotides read TGTGCCAGCAGCCCCTGGGGGGCCGCCACAGATACGCAGTATTTT. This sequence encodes CASSPWGAATDTQYF.

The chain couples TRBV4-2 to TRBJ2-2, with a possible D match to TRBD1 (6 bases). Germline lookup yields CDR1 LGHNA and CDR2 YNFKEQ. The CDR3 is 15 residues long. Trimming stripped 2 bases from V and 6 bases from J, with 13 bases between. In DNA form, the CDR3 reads TGTGCCAGCAGCCAATACAGGGCAATATCCGGGGAGCTGTTTTTT. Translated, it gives CASSQYRAISGELFF.

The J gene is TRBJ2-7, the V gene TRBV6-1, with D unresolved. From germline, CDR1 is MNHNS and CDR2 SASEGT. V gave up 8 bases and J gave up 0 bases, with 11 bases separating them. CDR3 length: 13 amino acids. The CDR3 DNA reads TGTGCCAGCGAGGCGGAACCCTCCTACGAGCAGTACTTC. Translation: CASEAEPSYEQYF.

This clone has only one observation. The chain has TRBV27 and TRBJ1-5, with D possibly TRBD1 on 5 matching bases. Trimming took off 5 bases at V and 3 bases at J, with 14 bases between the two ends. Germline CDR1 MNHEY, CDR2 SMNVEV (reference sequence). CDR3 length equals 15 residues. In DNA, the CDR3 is TGTGCCAGCAGTAAGCAGGGTAGGAACAATCAGCCCCAGCATTTT. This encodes CASSKQGRNNQPQHF.

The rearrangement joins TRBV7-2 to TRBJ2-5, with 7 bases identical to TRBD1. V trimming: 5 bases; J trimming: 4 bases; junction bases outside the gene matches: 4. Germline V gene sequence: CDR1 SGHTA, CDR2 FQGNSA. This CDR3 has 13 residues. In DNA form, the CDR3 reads TGTGCCAGCAGCCCCCGGACAGGAGAGACCCAGTACTTC. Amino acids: CASSPRTGETQYF.

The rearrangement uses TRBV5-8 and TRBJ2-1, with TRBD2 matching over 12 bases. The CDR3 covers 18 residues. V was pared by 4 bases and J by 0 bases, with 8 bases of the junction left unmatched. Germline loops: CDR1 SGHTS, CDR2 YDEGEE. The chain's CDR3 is CASSQGLAGGSSYNEQFF. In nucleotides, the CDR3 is TGTGCCAGCAGCCAGGGGCTAGCGGGGGGGAGCTCCTACAATGAGCAGTTCTTC.